What follows are 25 T cell receptor beta chains derived from one specimen sequenced in a study of neoadjuvant nivolumab and ipilimumab in lung cancer. The method was immunoSEQ multiplex PCR; TCRdb's version includes in-frame clones alone and lacks a portion of them. The sample has about 38,000 clones, about 91% seen once; the top ten hold approximately 3.3%. The starting material was peripheral blood, obtained before neoadjuvant nivolumab, alone or with ipilimumab. The origin of the receptors is an adult with non-small cell lung cancer.

The CDR3: CASSQTTNTEAFF. The CDR3 nucleotides read TGTGCCAGCAGCCAAACAACAAACACTGAAGCTTTCTTT. This chain uses TRBV6-5 with TRBJ1-1; D remains ambiguous. Germline lookup yields CDR1 MNHEY and CDR2 SVGAGI. The V end lost 6 bases, the J end lost 2 bases, and 10 bases lay between the germline ends. CDR3 length: 13 residues.

The chain joins TRBV9 to TRBJ2-3, with TRBD2 matching over 8 bases. The junction had 2 bases not matched to a gene; V was cut back by 3 bases and J by 2 bases. In germline, CDR1 is SGDLS, CDR2 YYNGEE. The CDR3 covers 14 residues. CDR3 loop: CASSGAGVTDTQYF. The CDR3 DNA is TGTGCCAGCAGCGGAGCGGGGGTCACAGATACGCAGTATTTT.

The chain joins TRBV10-3 to TRBJ1-3; no firm D call. Between the trimmed V and J ends, which lost 6 bases and 10 bases, there was a span of 16 bases. The CDR3 runs to 13 residues. Germline CDR1 and CDR2: ENHRY and SYGVKD. CDR3 coding DNA: TGTGCCATCAGACCGGACTCGGGTAAGACCATATATTTT. Residues: CAIRPDSGKTIYF.

This rearrangement joins TRBV30 to TRBJ2-5, with 9 nucleotides matching TRBD1. Trimming cost V 3 bases and J 4 bases; bases outside gene matches: 12. Germline V gene lookup returns CDR1 GTSNPN and CDR2 SVGIG (reference sequence). The CDR3 consists of 16 residues. The CDR3 loop is CAWREPGQGWGETQYF. CDR3 nucleotide sequence: TGTGCCTGGAGGGAACCTGGACAGGGGTGGGGAGAGACCCAGTACTTC.

The chain recombines TRBV5-1 with TRBJ1-2; no definite D call. The CDR3 is 14 residues long. CDR1 is SGHRS and CDR2 is YFSETQ in the germline V gene. V was pared by 0 bases and J by 8 bases, with 14 bases between. In nucleotides, the CDR3 is TGCGCCAGCAGCTTGGCCTCAGGTCCCGACGGCTACACCTTC. It translates to CASSLASGPDGYTF.

The rearrangement uses TRBV9 and TRBJ2-7, with D unclear. From germline, CDR1 is SGDLS and CDR2 YYNGEE. V lost 0 bases, J lost 0 bases, and 10 bases lay in between. The CDR3 sequence is 15 residues long. The CDR3, as DNA: TGTGCCAGCAGCGTAGAGCCAGGTAGCTCCTACGAGCAGTACTTC. Translating gives CASSVEPGSSYEQYF.

The chain carries TRBV11-2 and TRBJ1-2; the D is unclear. The V gene's germline CDR1 is SGHAT and CDR2 FQNNGV. V was pared by 1 base and J by 1 base, with 22 bases between. There are 19 residues in the CDR3. CDR3 loop: CASSLVRYKSRQSNYGYTF. In DNA form, the CDR3 reads TGTGCCAGCAGCTTAGTGCGGTATAAGTCGCGACAAAGTAACTATGGCTACACCTTC.

The chain recombines TRBV6-5 with TRBJ2-3, with D possibly matching TRBD1 (6 bases). V lost 2 bases to trimming and J lost 3 bases, with 6 bases between them. This CDR3 is built from 13 residues. CDR1 and CDR2 from the germline V gene are MNHEY and SVGAGI. The CDR3 reads CASSYQGTDTQYF. The CDR3 DNA sequence: TGTGCCAGCAGTTACCAGGGGACAGATACGCAGTATTTT.

This clone was seen a handful of times. The V gene is TRBV27, the J gene TRBJ2-7; TRBD2 aligns across 7 bases. The V and J ends lost 1 base and 3 bases, in that order; junction bases with no gene match: 9. The germline CDR1 and CDR2 sequences are MNHEY and SMNVEV (reference sequence). The CDR3 contains 16 residues. The CDR3 loop reads CASSLFPSGGDYEQYF. The CDR3 region has the DNA TGTGCCAGCAGTTTATTCCCTTCGGGGGGAGACTACGAGCAGTACTTC.

The J gene is TRBJ2-7, the V gene TRBV6-5, with 10 bases identical to TRBD1. The CDR3 totals 15 residues. Germline CDR1 MNHEY, CDR2 SVGAGI. Unmatched junction bases numbered 7, after V lost 3 bases and J lost 5 bases. In nucleotides, the CDR3 is TGTGCCAGCAGTTATACCGGGACAGGGGTAGACGAGCAGTACTTC. Translating gives CASSYTGTGVDEQYF.

The chain employs TRBV5-1 and TRBJ1-4; the D is unclear. The V end lost 0 bases, the J end lost 2 bases, and 11 bases lay between the germline ends. Germline V gene sequence: CDR1 SGHRS, CDR2 YFSETQ. The CDR3 loop spans 16 amino acids. For the CDR3, the DNA is TGCGCCAGCAGCTTGGCATCCTTGGGCACTAATGAAAAACTGTTTTTT. Its protein is CASSLASLGTNEKLFF.

This rearrangement joins TRBV6-5 to TRBJ2-7, with D perhaps TRBD2 (6 bases). CDR1 is MNHEY and CDR2 is SVGAGI in the germline V gene. CDR3 size: 14 residues. V was pared by 5 bases and J by 2 bases, with 13 bases between. The CDR3 bases are TGTGCCAGCAGTGGGGACTTATCGACCTACGAGCAGTACTTC. This encodes CASSGDLSTYEQYF.

The rearrangement uses TRBV30 and TRBJ2-7; D remains unclear. Trimming took off 2 bases at V and 6 bases at J, with 8 bases between the two ends. Germline CDR1 is GTSNPN and CDR2 is SVGIG (reference sequence). The CDR3 is made up of 11 amino acids. The CDR3 DNA is TGTGCCTGGAGTTCGGCACGCGAGCAGTACTTC. It translates to CAWSSAREQYF.

This chain uses TRBV5-1 with TRBJ2-2; 7 bases agree with TRBD1. V gave up 4 bases and J gave up 9 bases; unmatched junction bases: 12. The V gene's germline CDR1 is SGHRS and CDR2 YFSETQ. This CDR3 has 15 amino acids. CDR3 sequence: CASSGGQEGYRELFF. CDR3 DNA: TGCGCCAGCAGCGGAGGACAGGAAGGGTACCGGGAGCTGTTTTTT. The full variable domain, completed using reference TRBV5-1 and TRBJ2-2, is KAGVTQTPRYLIKTRGQQVTLSCSPISGHRSVSWYQQTPGQGLQFLFEYFSETQRNKGNFPGRFSGRQFSNSRSEMNVSTLELGDSALYLCASSGGQEGYRELFFGEGSRLTVL.

The V call is TRBV9, the J call TRBJ1-5; possibly TRBD1 for D (6 bases). The CDR3 is 16 residues long. The V end was cut by 10 bases, the J end by 0 bases, with 20 bases between. From germline, CDR1 is SGDLS and CDR2 YYNGEE. The DNA for the CDR3 is TGTGCCCGGCAGGGGAGGGGTGGGGATAGCAATCAGCCCCAGCATTTT. Translating gives CARQGRGGDSNQPQHF.

The chain joins TRBV7-2 to TRBJ2-3, with 10 bases that match TRBD1. CDR3 size: 15 residues. J gave up 7 bases and V 3 bases, and 7 bases lay outside the gene matches. Per the germline V gene, CDR1 is SGHTA and CDR2 is FQGNSA. CDR3 loop: CASSFGQGVEHTQYF. CDR3 in DNA: TGTGCCAGCAGCTTCGGACAGGGGGTTGAGCATACGCAGTATTTT. The full variable domain, in which reference TRBV7-2 and TRBJ2-3 provide the parts outside the CDR3, is GAGVSQSPSNKVTEKGKDVELRCDPISGHTALYWYRQSLGQGLEFLIYFQGNSAPDKSGLPSDRFSAERTGGSVSTLTIQRTQQEDSAVYLCASSFGQGVEHTQYFGPGTRLTVL.

The rearrangement joins TRBV30 to TRBJ2-7; TRBD1 agrees at 8 bases. The germline V gene has CDR1 GTSNPN and CDR2 SVGIG (reference sequence). This CDR3 has 15 amino acids. The J segment lost 2 bases and the V segment lost 2 bases, leaving 8 bases of the junction unmatched. The CDR3 region has the DNA TGTGCCTGGAGTACACGGACAGGGCTAACCTACGAGCAGTACTTC. Protein: CAWSTRTGLTYEQYF. The entire variable domain, with the rest obtained from reference TRBV30 and TRBJ2-7, is as follows: SQTIHQWPATLVQPVGSPLSLECTVEGTSNPNLYWYRQAAGRGLQLLFYSVGIGQISSEVPQNLSASRPQDRQFILSSKKLLLSDSGFYLCAWSTRTGLTYEQYFGPGTRLTVT.

A few counts support this clone. The V gene is TRBV6-4, the J gene TRBJ2-3; D tentatively fits TRBD1 or TRBD2 (6 bases each). Germline loops: CDR1 MRHNA, CDR2 SNTAGT. This CDR3 has 16 amino acids. V gave up 6 bases and J gave up 0 bases, with 16 bases separating them. The CDR3, as DNA: TGTGCCAGCAGCAACGGGGGCTCCTCTAGCACAGATACGCAGTATTTT. As protein: CASSNGGSSSTDTQYF.

CDR3 loop: CAWSEGLNNEQFF. The CDR3 nucleotides read TGTGCCTGGAGTGAGGGACTGAACAATGAGCAGTTCTTC. The genes are TRBV30 and TRBJ2-1; tentatively, D is TRBD2 (6 bases). This CDR3 region has 13 residues. The V end was cut by 1 base, the J end by 5 bases, with 9 bases between. Germline V gene data show CDR1 as GTSNPN and CDR2 as SVGIG (reference sequence).

The chain employs TRBV5-4 and TRBJ2-7; 8 bases are a match to TRBD1. Trimming cost V 4 bases and J 0 bases; bases outside gene matches: 3. The germline V gene encodes CDR1 SGHNT and CDR2 YYREEE (reference sequence). This CDR3 spans 14 amino acids. The chain's CDR3 is CASSRQGNSYEQYF. The CDR3 DNA follows: TGTGCCAGCAGCAGACAGGGGAACTCCTACGAGCAGTACTTC.

This rearrangement joins TRBV7-6 to TRBJ2-1; 10 bases agree with TRBD2. The CDR3 has 17 amino acids. Germline V CDR1 and CDR2: SGHVS, FNYEAQ. V trimming: 0 bases; J trimming: 2 bases; junction bases outside the gene matches: 4. CDR3 sequence: CASSLAGLAAAYNEQFF. The DNA of the CDR3 is TGTGCCAGCAGCTTAGCCGGACTAGCGGCCGCCTACAATGAGCAGTTCTTC.

This rearrangement joins TRBV11-2 to TRBJ2-5; a possible D gene is TRBD2 (6 bases). Germline CDR1 and CDR2: SGHAT and FQNNGV. V lost 1 base to trimming and J lost 5 bases, with 14 bases between them. CDR3 size: 15 residues. The CDR3: CASSLADGRGETQYF. The CDR3 DNA reads TGTGCCAGCAGCTTAGCGGACGGGAGAGGCGAGACCCAGTACTTC.

The rearrangement joins TRBV5-6 to TRBJ2-7; possible D gene TRBD1, 6 bases. The CDR3 totals 15 residues. Looked up from germline, CDR1 is SGHDT and CDR2 is YYEEEE. The V and J ends lost 2 bases and 5 bases respectively, with 17 bases between them. This CDR3 is CASSFFRGPPDEQYF. The CDR3 coding sequence is TGTGCCAGCAGCTTTTTCAGGGGCCCTCCAGACGAGCAGTACTTC.

The chain recombines TRBV6-4 with TRBJ2-7; D remains unclear. The CDR3 length is 13 residues. V lost 6 bases and J lost 3, with 12 bases in between. Germline CDR1 and CDR2: MRHNA and SNTAGT. The CDR3 DNA reads TGTGCCAGCAGGTCGGACGGCCTCTACGAGCAGTACTTC. It yields the protein CASRSDGLYEQYF.

The V gene is TRBV5-1, the J gene TRBJ2-3; tentative D call: TRBD2 (5 bases). The germline V gene has CDR1 SGHRS and CDR2 YFSETQ. The V and J ends lost 0 bases and 2 bases respectively, with 10 bases between them. The CDR3 spans 15 residues. CDR3 protein: CASSLAAGDTDTQYF. CDR3 DNA sequence: TGCGCCAGCAGCTTGGCCGCGGGTGACACAGATACGCAGTATTTT. Full variable domain (outside the CDR3, taken from reference TRBV5-1 and TRBJ2-3): KAGVTQTPRYLIKTRGQQVTLSCSPISGHRSVSWYQQTPGQGLQFLFEYFSETQRNKGNFPGRFSGRQFSNSRSEMNVSTLELGDSALYLCASSLAAGDTDTQYFGPGTRLTVL.